The 3 T cell receptor beta chains presented below share a single source sample, sequenced in a study of T cell changes during pregnancy in multiple sclerosis. This table comes from immunoSEQ multiplex PCR, and its TCRdb copy is limited to in-frame clones, with some not included. This sample has just over 50,000 clones; 94% occur once, and the top ten carry roughly 0.58%. The sequences come from CD4+ T cells from peripheral blood mononuclear cells, collected in the second trimester of pregnancy. These TCRs come from a female donor with multiple sclerosis, enrolled in a pregnancy study.

In this sample, this clone turned up once. This rearrangement joins TRBV5-1 to TRBJ2-2, with D possibly matching TRBD1 (6 bases). The ends were cut back, 0 bases at V and 5 bases at J, with 8 bases in the middle. Germline values: CDR1 SGHRS, CDR2 YFSETQ. The CDR3 runs 14 residues. CDR3 protein: CASSLGDKTGELFF. The CDR3 nucleotides read TGCGCCAGCAGCTTGGGGGACAAAACCGGGGAGCTGTTTTTT.

This rearrangement joins TRBV30 to TRBJ2-3; 9 bases are a match to TRBD1. The CDR3 has 15 residues. J lost 8 bases, V lost 1 base, and 10 bases had no gene match. Germline V gives CDR1 GTSNPN, CDR2 SVGIG (reference sequence). The chain's CDR3 is CAWSGGTGKLGTQYF. In nucleotides, the CDR3 is TGTGCCTGGAGTGGAGGGACAGGGAAATTGGGTACGCAGTATTTT.

The gene calls are TRBV5-6 and TRBJ1-5; the match to TRBD1 covers 8 bases. CDR1 and CDR2 from the germline V gene are SGHDT and YYEEEE. V lost 0 bases and J lost 4; bases outside the gene matches: 6. The CDR3 runs to 16 residues. This chain's CDR3 is CASSLAGGMRNQPQHF. DNA for the CDR3: TGTGCCAGCAGCTTGGCAGGGGGCATGAGGAATCAGCCCCAGCATTTT.